These T cell receptor beta chains were read from a single sample in a study of PD-L1 blockade in urothelial cancer. Assay used: immunoSEQ multiplex PCR; TCRdb lists only in-frame clones, some missing. The sample lists tens of thousands of clones, roughly 81% occurring once. The input for sequencing was PBMCs, taken around atezolizumab (anti-PD-L1) treatment. These receptor sequences come from a man in his 70s with urothelial cancer. CDR3s include the opening cysteine and the closing phenylalanine or tryptophan. The D gene is left open where the match is weak. A clone size is listed for some rows: how often the clone was seen (once, few, many), or a class if it is expanded.

clone_size | d_call | j_call | v_call | cdr3_aa | cdr3_nt
. | . | TRBJ1-2 | TRBV6-5 | CASSSGVYGYTF | TGTGCCAGCAGCTCAGGTGTTTATGGCTACACCTTC
. | TRBD1 | TRBJ2-6 | TRBV29-1 | CSVETGGSGANVLTF | TGCAGCGTTGAAACAGGGGGCTCTGGGGCCAACGTCCTGACTTTC
. | . | TRBJ2-1 | TRBV7-3 | CASSLNGVDEQFF | TGTGCCAGCAGCTTAAACGGGGTCGATGAGCAGTTCTTC
. | TRBD1 | TRBJ2-7 | TRBV27 | CASSRKRTGESEQYF | TGTGCCAGCAGTCGAAAGAGGACAGGGGAGTCCGAGCAGTACTTC
. | . | TRBJ1-3 | TRBV10-3 | CAISGNRAPGNTIYF | TGTGCCATCAGTGGGAACAGGGCCCCTGGAAACACCATATATTTT
. | . | TRBJ1-5 | TRBV7-8 | CASSFGSDQPQHF | TGTGCCAGCAGCTTCGGGTCGGATCAGCCCCAGCATTTT
. | TRBD1 | TRBJ1-5 | TRBV7-9 | CASSRGGQGWEPQHF | TGTGCCAGCTCTAGGGGGGGACAGGGGTGGGAGCCCCAGCATTTT
. | TRBD1 | TRBJ2-3 | TRBV14 | CASSHAPRGRFFYTDTQYF | TGTGCCAGCAGCCACGCCCCAAGGGGGCGCTTTTTTTACACAGATACGCAGTATTTT
. | . | TRBJ2-1 | TRBV7-2 | CASSLALNNNEQFF | TGTGCCAGCAGCTTAGCCCTGAACAACAATGAGCAGTTCTTC
. | . | TRBJ2-5 | TRBV7-9 | CASSFKETQYF | TGTGCCAGCAGCTTCAAAGAGACCCAGTACTTC
. | . | TRBJ2-7 | TRBV7-9 | CASSPVEPLEQYF | TGTGCCAGCAGCCCTGTGGAGCCTCTCGAGCAGTACTTC
few | . | TRBJ1-2 | TRBV4-3 | CASSQVAGGAHGYTF | TGCGCCAGCAGCCAAGTCGCTGGAGGGGCGCATGGCTACACCTTC
. | . | TRBJ2-5 | TRBV13 | CASSLVGGKETQYF | TGTGCCAGCAGCTTAGTCGGGGGTAAAGAGACCCAGTACTTC
. | TRBD1 | TRBJ2-7 | TRBV19 | CASSFVRDRGYEQYF | TGTGCCAGTAGTTTCGTCCGGGACAGGGGCTACGAGCAGTACTTC
. | . | TRBJ1-1 | TRBV21-1 | CASSPRTGKNTEAFF | TGTGCCAGCAGCCCTCGGACAGGGAAGAACACTGAAGCTTTCTTT
once | . | TRBJ2-3 | TRBV2 | CASSQGTDTQYF | TGTGCCAGCAGTCAGGGCACAGATACGCAGTATTTT
. | . | TRBJ1-6 | TRBV5-8 | CASSRDFSRGSPLHF | TGTGCCAGCAGCCGGGACTTTTCCCGGGGTTCACCCCTCCACTTT
. | TRBD1 | TRBJ2-1 | TRBV4-3 | CASSQVSRTGRNEQFF | TGCGCCAGCAGCCAAGTTAGCCGGACAGGGAGGAATGAGCAGTTCTTC
. | . | TRBJ1-1 | TRBV6-1 | CASSRVSTPDTEAFF | TGTGCCAGCAGCCGGGTCTCCACACCGGACACTGAAGCTTTCTTT
. | TRBD1 | TRBJ1-2 | TRBV9 | CASSPSRGRFDGYTF | TGTGCCAGCAGCCCATCCAGGGGGCGCTTTGATGGCTACACCTTC
. | TRBD2 | TRBJ2-7 | TRBV2 | CASSIAGIGNEQYF | TGTGCCAGCAGTATAGCGGGAATCGGCAACGAGCAGTACTTC
. | . | TRBJ2-5 | TRBV5-1 | CASSPGTQQETQYF | TGCGCCAGCAGCCCGGGGACACAGCAAGAGACCCAGTACTTC
. | TRBD1 | TRBJ1-1 | TRBV28 | CASTLPGQGRGAFF | TGTGCCAGCACCCTACCGGGACAGGGTCGTGGAGCTTTCTTT
few | . | TRBJ2-2 | TRBV5-1 | CASTQEGTGELFF | TGCGCCAGCACCCAGGAGGGAACCGGGGAGCTGTTTTTT
. | TRBD2 | TRBJ2-3 | TRBV11-3 | CASSRGSSGTSTDTQYF | TGTGCCAGCAGCCGTGGGAGTAGCGGGACTAGCACAGATACGCAGTATTTT
. | . | TRBJ1-5 | TRBV9 | CASSVDGSNQPQHF | TGTGCCAGCAGCGTAGACGGTAGCAATCAGCCCCAGCATTTT
. | TRBD1 | TRBJ2-3 | TRBV2 | CASSLTGGEDTQYF | TGTGCCAGCAGTCTGACAGGGGGCGAGGATACGCAGTATTTT
. | . | TRBJ1-5 | TRBV12-5 | CASGPYQPQHF | TGTGCTAGTGGTCCCTATCAGCCCCAGCATTTT
. | . | TRBJ2-6 | TRBV27 | CASSPLGANVLTF | TGTGCCAGCAGTCCTCTAGGGGCCAACGTCCTGACTTTC
. | TRBD1 | TRBJ2-5 | TRBV6-1 | CASSESGTGTTGETQYF | TGTGCCAGCAGTGAATCCGGGACAGGGACGACAGGAGAGACCCAGTACTTC
. | TRBD1 | TRBJ2-7 | TRBV7-2 | CASTILARGQGSYEQYF | TGTGCCAGCACCATCTTAGCCCGGGGACAGGGATCCTACGAGCAGTACTTC
. | . | TRBJ1-1 | TRBV7-9 | CASSLLTLNTEAFF | TGTGCCAGCAGCCTGCTGACATTGAACACTGAAGCTTTCTTT
. | . | TRBJ2-3 | TRBV5-1 | CASSFDRATDTQYF | TGCGCCAGCAGCTTCGACAGAGCCACAGATACGCAGTATTTT
. | TRBD1 | TRBJ1-3 | TRBV6-1 | CASSGYRGRDSGNTIYF | TGTGCCAGCAGTGGATACAGGGGGAGGGACTCTGGAAACACCATATATTTT
. | . | TRBJ1-1 | TRBV6-1 | CASSEGQATEAFF | TGTGCCAGCAGTGAAGGACAGGCCACTGAAGCTTTCTTT
. | . | TRBJ2-7 | TRBV30 | CAWSGQGLIHEQYF | TGTGCCTGGAGTGGGCAGGGATTAATCCACGAGCAGTACTTC
. | . | TRBJ1-2 | TRBV28 | CASSSSSGIHYGYTF | TGTGCCAGCAGTTCCTCCTCCGGGATCCACTATGGCTACACCTTC
few | TRBD1 | TRBJ1-5 | TRBV30 | CAWSVNQDRGSWQPQHF | TGTGCCTGGAGTGTAAATCAGGACAGGGGATCGTGGCAGCCCCAGCATTTT